These 24 T cell receptor beta chains were all obtained from the same sample, sequenced in a study of neurological immune-mediated disorders (dated by TCRdb to about 2019). Receptor amplification or capture employed 5' RACE. Sequencing instrument: Illumina HiSeq 2500. TCRdb trimmed the raw reads at Q25, called clones with MiXCR and kept productive beta chains. Each entry merges the rows of one CDR3 protein and shows their most common DNA and genes. This sample holds 87,000 or so distinct CDR3 sequences; 3.5% to 4% were observed only once. The ten largest make up around 5.5% of the sample. The sample was PBMCs. These receptors originate from a woman aged 18-29 years with multiple sclerosis.

This clonotype was counted ten times or more. The chain combines TRBV7-9 with TRBJ2-5, with 10 bases aligning to TRBD2. This CDR3 is built from 16 residues. V was clipped by 3 bases and J by 5 bases; unmatched bases: 9. Germline V CDR1 and CDR2: SEHNR, FQNEAQ (reference sequence). The CDR3 DNA reads as TGTGCCAGCAGCTTGTGGCTAGCGGGAGTTGGGGAGACCCAGTACTTC. This codes for CASSLWLAGVGETQYF.

This clonotype has a count of ten or more. The J gene is TRBJ2-7, the V gene TRBV5-1, with a tentative D call TRBD1 (6 bases). Trimming took 0 bases from V and 4 from J, leaving 14 bases between them. The CDR3 runs 15 residues. Germline CDR1 is SGHRS and CDR2 is YFSETQ. CDR3 sequence reads: CASSLEQGLQYEQYF. Written as DNA, the CDR3 is TGCGCCAGCAGCTTGGAGCAGGGGCTTCAGTACGAGCAGTACTTC.

This clonotype is medium-sized. This sequence joins TRBV2 and TRBJ1-2; TRBD1 matches at 9 bases. Losses at the gene ends were 2 bases for V and 7 bases for J; bases not matched to a gene: 8. This CDR3 spans 15 amino acids. Germline CDR1 reads SNHLY; CDR2 reads FYNNEI. The CDR3 loop reads CASSESIGTGSGYTF. The CDR3 nucleotides read TGTGCCAGCAGTGAAAGTATTGGGACAGGGAGTGGCTACACCTTC.

Many counts were recorded for this clonotype. J is TRBJ2-1 and V is TRBV10-3, with D possibly matching TRBD2 (7 bases). V lost 2 bases and J lost 6, with 17 bases in between. This CDR3 contains 16 residues. The germline CDR1 and CDR2 sequences are ENHRY and SYGVKD. This CDR3 is CAISEGGGRGSNEQFF. The CDR3 DNA reads as TGTGCCATCAGTGAGGGGGGGGGCAGGGGATCCAATGAGCAGTTCTTC.

This clonotype appeared many times. This rearrangement joins TRBV7-9 to TRBJ2-1; D is unresolved. Germline-derived CDR1 and CDR2 are SEHNR and FQNEAQ (reference sequence). The CDR3 is made up of 13 amino acids. V shed 5 bases and J shed 5 bases, with 10 bases lying between them. CDR3 in amino acids: CASSPVLNNEQFF. CDR3 nucleotides: TGTGCCAGCAGCCCAGTACTTAACAATGAGCAGTTCTTC.

This clonotype was seen repeatedly, ten times or more. V gene TRBV10-3 combines with J gene TRBJ2-3; D is unclear. Per the germline V gene, CDR1 is ENHRY and CDR2 is SYGVKD. The germline V and J ends were trimmed by 6 bases and 6 bases, with 16 bases remaining between them. This CDR3 has 14 amino acids. Here the CDR3 reads CAIRAGPGGDTQYF. The CDR3 coding sequence is TGTGCCATCAGAGCCGGGCCCGGTGGGGATACGCAGTATTTT.

V and J are TRBV9 and TRBJ2-7, with D possibly matching TRBD2 (6 bases). CDR3 size: 16 residues. V lost 4 bases and J 3 bases, leaving 20 bases between the germline ends. CDR1 is SGDLS and CDR2 is YYNGEE in the germline V gene. CDR3 nucleotide sequence: TGTGCCAGCAGCTTTATGGGGTCGGGAGCCAGCTACGAGCAGTACTTC. Translation gives CASSFMGSGASYEQYF.

The table lists this clonotype with many counts. This chain uses TRBV10-3 with TRBJ1-2; D is unresolved. Trimming left V 6 bases short and J 4 bases short, with 9 bases between. Germline V CDR1 and CDR2: ENHRY, SYGVKD. The CDR3 has 12 residues. In nucleotides, the CDR3 is TGTGCCATCAGCGAGAACAGCTATGGCTACACCTTC. Translating it yields CAISENSYGYTF.

At least ten counts were recorded for this clonotype. The chain couples TRBV28 to TRBJ1-1, with TRBD1 as a possible D gene (5 bases). Germline CDR1 MDHEN, CDR2 SYDVKM. The CDR3 is 11 residues long. The ends were cut back, 7 bases at V and 8 bases at J, with 11 bases in the middle. The CDR3 loop reads CASIDRGEAFF. The CDR3, as DNA: TGTGCCAGCATCGACAGAGGGGAAGCTTTCTTT.

V is TRBV7-2 and J is TRBJ2-3; D is unclear. The CDR3 covers 13 residues. The germline gives CDR1 SGHTA, CDR2 FQGNSA. V lost 0 bases to trimming and J lost 6 bases, with 7 bases between them. This CDR3 reads CASSLAVADTQYF. The CDR3 nucleotides are TGTGCCAGCAGCTTAGCCGTGGCGGATACGCAGTATTTT.

Many counts were recorded for this clonotype. This sequence joins TRBV6-6 and TRBJ2-3, with 10 positions matching TRBD2. Unmatched junction bases numbered 17, after V lost 5 bases and J lost 6 bases. CDR3 length: 18 amino acids. Looked up from germline, CDR1 is MNHNY and CDR2 is SVGAGI (reference sequence). The CDR3 bases are TGTGCCAGCAGTCCCCGCCTCGCTAGCGGGAGTCGTTCGGATACGCAGTATTTT. Amino acids: CASSPRLASGSRSDTQYF.

At least ten counts were recorded for this clonotype. The chain employs TRBV7-9 and TRBJ1-3, with unresolved D. In germline, CDR1 is SEHNR, CDR2 FQNEAQ (reference sequence). The CDR3 is 12 residues long. V was pared by 8 bases and J by 0 bases, with 5 bases between. This CDR3 is CASGSSGNTIYF. In DNA form, the CDR3 reads TGTGCCAGCGGGAGCTCTGGAAACACCATATATTTT.

Many counts were recorded for this clonotype. The rearrangement joins TRBV27 to TRBJ2-7; D is unclear. This CDR3 has 14 residues. V was shortened by 0 bases and J by 6 bases, with 12 bases between the two germline ends. The germline gives CDR1 MNHEY, CDR2 SMNVEV (reference sequence). The chain's CDR3 is CASSLSSISPEQYF. CDR3 in DNA: TGTGCCAGCAGTTTATCTTCCATCTCCCCCGAGCAGTACTTC.

This clonotype was observed at least ten times. The chain has TRBV29-1 and TRBJ2-3; the D is unclear. Germline V gene data show CDR1 as SQVTM and CDR2 as ANQGSEA. The V end was cut by 8 bases, the J end by 2 bases, with 14 bases between. The CDR3 contains 13 residues. CDR3 amino acids: CSPSDGYTDTQYF. Here the CDR3 DNA reads TGCAGCCCCTCGGACGGGTACACAGATACGCAGTATTTT.

This clonotype appeared many times. This sequence joins TRBV20-1 and TRBJ1-3, with 8 nucleotides matching TRBD1. Per germline, CDR1 DFQATT and CDR2 SNEGSKA (reference sequence). The CDR3 runs 13 residues. V shed 6 bases and J 2 bases; nucleotides not matched to a gene: 3. For the CDR3, the DNA is TGCAGTGCAAAGGGACAGGCTGGAAACACCATATATTTT. This translates into CSAKGQAGNTIYF.

This clonotype showed up just a few times. J is TRBJ2-5 and V is TRBV20-1; D unclear. CDR1 is DFQATT and CDR2 is SNEGSKA in the germline V gene (reference sequence). The V end was cut by 4 bases, the J end by 4 bases, with 19 bases between. The CDR3 spans 15 residues. In DNA form, the CDR3 reads TGCAGTGCTAAGTTTGCGAAGGCGAGAACAGAGACCCAGTACTTC. Residues: CSAKFAKARTETQYF.

This clonotype was counted ten times or more. J is TRBJ1-2 and V is TRBV6-6; 9 bases are shared with TRBD1. Germline-derived CDR1 and CDR2 are MNHNY and SVGAGI (reference sequence). This CDR3 is built from 16 residues. The V segment lost 0 bases and the J segment 4 bases; nucleotides outside the gene matches: 6. CDR3 DNA: TGTGCCAGCAGTTACTCCCCGGGACAGGGCACCTATGGCTACACCTTC. Its translation: CASSYSPGQGTYGYTF.

This clonotype was observed many times. One end of the junction fails to match germline, which may point to a read error. V usage is TRBV29-1 and J usage is TRBJ2-6; no reliable D call. This CDR3 is built from 14 residues. The germline gives CDR1 SQVTM, CDR2 ANQGSEA. CDR3 DNA: TGCAGCGTTGATGCGAACTCTGGGGTCAACGTCCTGACTTTC. It specifies CSVDANSGVNVLTF.

This clonotype was seen many times. The chain links TRBV9 to TRBJ2-3; D is possibly TRBD1 (5 bases). The CDR3 totals 17 residues. Trimming stripped 3 bases from V and 0 bases from J, with 17 bases between. Germline lookup yields CDR1 SGDLS and CDR2 YYNGEE. The DNA of the CDR3 is TGTGCCAGCAGCGAGAAGCAGGGATCACGTAGCACAGATACGCAGTATTTT. Its protein product is CASSEKQGSRSTDTQYF.

This clonotype was found many times. This CDR3 reads CASSRNKITYEQYF. The CDR3 region has the DNA TGTGCCAGCAGCCGGAACAAGATTACCTACGAGCAGTACTTC. The chain has TRBV5-6 and TRBJ2-7, with D unresolved. The length of the CDR3 is 14 residues. Trimming took off 4 bases at V and 2 bases at J, with 13 bases between the two ends. CDR1 and CDR2 (germline): SGHDT, YYEEEE. Together with reference TRBV5-6 and TRBJ2-7, the CDR3 gives the full variable domain: DAGVTQSPTHLIKTRGQQVTLRCSPKSGHDTVSWYQQALGQGPQFIFQYYEEEERQRGNFPDRFSGHQFPNYSSELNVNALLLGDSALYLCASSRNKITYEQYFGPGTRLTVT.

This clonotype was observed a handful of times. V gene TRBV11-1 combines with J gene TRBJ2-1, with a tentative D call TRBD2 (6 bases). V was pared by 3 bases and J by 3 bases, with 21 bases between. Per the germline V gene, CDR1 is SGHAT and CDR2 is FQDESV (reference sequence). The CDR3 runs to 18 residues. This chain's CDR3 is CASSLRWVGGKVYNEQFF. In DNA form, the CDR3 reads TGTGCCAGCAGCTTGAGGTGGGTAGGCGGGAAGGTCTACAATGAGCAGTTCTTC.

This clonotype was found many times. The CDR3 loop reads CATSKDRGLFEQYF. As DNA, the CDR3 is TGTGCCACCAGCAAGGACAGGGGGCTCTTTGAGCAGTACTTC. J is TRBJ2-7 and V is TRBV15; 11 positions agree with TRBD1. CDR1 and CDR2 from the germline V gene are LNHNV and YYDKDF (reference sequence). The V segment lost 4 bases and the J segment 7 bases; nucleotides outside the gene matches: 6. The CDR3 has 14 amino acids.

This sequence joins TRBV11-3 and TRBJ2-1, with 7 positions matching TRBD1. The CDR3 contains 14 residues. In germline, CDR1 is SGHNT, CDR2 YENEEA. J gave up 6 bases and V 5 bases, and 7 bases lay outside the gene matches. The CDR3 DNA is TGTGCCAGCAGCCGGGACAGCCTCACCAATGAGCAGTTCTTC. It translates to CASSRDSLTNEQFF.

This clonotype was recorded only once. This may come from a read error, since a much larger clone is one base off. The V and J genes are TRBV9 and TRBJ1-2; 8 bases are shared with TRBD1. CDR1 SGDLS and CDR2 YYNGEE come from the germline V gene. The CDR3 extends over 16 amino acids. In nucleotides, the CDR3 is TGTGCCAGCAGCGTGGAAGGGGGACAGGCCAACTATGTCTACACCTTC. This translates into CASSVEGGQANYVYTF.